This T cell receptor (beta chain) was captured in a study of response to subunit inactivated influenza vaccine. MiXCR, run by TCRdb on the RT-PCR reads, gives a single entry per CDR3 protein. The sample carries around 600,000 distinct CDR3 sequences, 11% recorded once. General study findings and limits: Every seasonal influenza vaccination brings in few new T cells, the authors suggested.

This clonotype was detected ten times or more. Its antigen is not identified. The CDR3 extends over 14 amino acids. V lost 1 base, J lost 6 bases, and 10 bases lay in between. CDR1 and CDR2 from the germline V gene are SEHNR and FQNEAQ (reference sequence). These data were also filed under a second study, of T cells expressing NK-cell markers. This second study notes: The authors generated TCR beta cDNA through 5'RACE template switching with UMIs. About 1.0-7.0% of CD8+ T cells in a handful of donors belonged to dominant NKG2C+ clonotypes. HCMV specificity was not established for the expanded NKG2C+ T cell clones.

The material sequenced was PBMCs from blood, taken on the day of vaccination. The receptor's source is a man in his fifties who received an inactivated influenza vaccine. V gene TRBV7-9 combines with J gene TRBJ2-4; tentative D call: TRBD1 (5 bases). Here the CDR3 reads CASSLVAGINIQYF. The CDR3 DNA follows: TGTGCCAGCAGCTTAGTAGCAGGGATAAACATTCAGTACTTC. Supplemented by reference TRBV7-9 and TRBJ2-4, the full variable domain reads DTGVSQNPRHKITKRGQNVTFRCDPISEHNRLYWYRQTLGQGPEFLTYFQNEAQLEKSRLLSDRFSAERPKGSFSTLEIQRTEQGDSAMYLCASSLVAGINIQYFGAGTRLSVL.